The following is a T cell receptor beta chain sequence with its context. These data come from a study of blood T cell repertoires in COVID-19. Overall study context: Samples taken during acute and convalescent COVID-19 were collected in the United States, Italy and Spain. The analysed material was cDNA or gDNA that came from T cells, B-cell-depleted T cells, or PBMCs.

Authors' analysis steps: Nucleated cell counts were estimated from reference gene primer amplification. The data were produced by immunoSEQ multiplex PCR, yet TCRdb's version contains in-frame clones alone and is incomplete. D and trimming were read from the DNA, whereas the V and J calls and clone size are those reported in that table. The sample records around 40,000 clones, roughly 79% being singletons. The germline CDR1 and CDR2 sequences are KGHSH and LQKENI. The ends were cut back, 3 bases at V and 2 bases at J, with 14 bases in the middle. The CDR3 has 15 amino acids. Sequencing was carried out using peripheral blood. This sequence originates from a woman of 80 years or more with acute or convalescent COVID-19. V and J are TRBV18 and TRBJ2-7, with D perhaps matching TRBD1 (8 bases). CDR3 nucleotides: TGTGCCAGCTCACCCACAGGGGGGGTAACCTACGAGCAGTACTTC. Amino acids: CASSPTGGVTYEQYF.